The T cell receptor (beta chain) described here comes from a study of blood T cell repertoires in COVID-19. Sequenced by immunoSEQ multiplex PCR; TCRdb stores in-frame clones only, minus some. The sample includes 90,000 to 100,000 clones, 89% of them seen just once. In germline, CDR1 is KGHDR, CDR2 SFDVKD. This CDR3 region has 15 residues. J was trimmed by 3 bases and V by 2 bases; bases with no gene match: 6. The TCR originated in a man in his fifties with COVID-19, enrolled during active disease. Sequenced input: peripheral blood. The chain combines TRBV24-1 with TRBJ2-7, with 7 nucleotides matching TRBD1. Here the CDR3 reads CATSDSRDRNYEQYF. In nucleotides, the CDR3 is TGTGCCACCAGTGATTCTCGGGACAGAAACTACGAGCAGTACTTC.